This T cell receptor beta chain was observed in a study of cytomegalovirus exposure and HLA in healthy donors. Notes on the study in general: Several top significant clusters appeared, in a later analysis, to be linked to common viral pathogens. Within an earlier analysis, most TCR beta V segments proved productive either about 90% or about 30% of the time.

On this clone itself: Antigen specificity is unknown.

60 Vbeta and 13 Jbeta primers were used in PCR. The assay was immunoSEQ multiplex PCR, and TCRdb's table has in-frame clones only and misses some. In all, the sample yields some 72,000 clones. Whereas donors were nominally healthy upon sampling, unrecorded immune exposures were probable. The junction had 9 bases not matched to a gene; V was cut back by 6 bases and J by 4 bases. Germline V CDR1 and CDR2: SEHNR, FQNEAQ (reference sequence). The CDR3 runs to 15 residues. The chain joins TRBV7-9 to TRBJ2-3; 8 bases agree with TRBD2. The sequence was collected from a boy under 18 in good health and CMV-seronegative. Sequenced input: PBMCs. DNA of the CDR3: TGTGCCAGCAGTTCCCACAGCGGGAGTGCAGATACGCAGTATTTT. It translates to CASSSHSGSADTQYF.